This is a list of T cell receptor beta chains from one sample in a study of Ad26.COV2.S vaccination and SARS-CoV-2 variants. Sequencing was performed with immunoSEQ multiplex PCR; in TCRdb, only in-frame clones are kept and a portion is missing. The sample holds hundreds of thousands of clones, roughly 90% seen once. The material sequenced was peripheral blood, taken in a trial of Ad26.COV2.S vaccine versus placebo. The receptor source for this set is a person aged 18 to 59 who received the Ad26.COV2.S COVID-19 vaccine or a placebo. CDR3s include the opening cysteine and the closing phenylalanine or tryptophan. D genes are given only for firm matches. Size is omitted from some rows. Given values are once, few, many or a class for expanded clones.

clone_size: -
d_call: TRBD2
cdr3_length: 14
v_call: TRBV6-6
j_call: TRBJ2-5
cdr3_nt: TGTGCCAGCAGTTACGGCGGGGGAGGAGAGACCCAGTACTTC
cdr3_aa: CASSYGGGGETQYF

clone_size: -
d_call: TRBD2
cdr3_length: 15
v_call: TRBV7-9
j_call: TRBJ2-7
cdr3_nt: TGTGCCAGCAGCTTAGATGGGACTAGCTCGAACGAGCAGTACTTC
cdr3_aa: CASSLDGTSSNEQYF

clone_size: once
d_call: TRBD2
cdr3_length: 16
v_call: TRBV27
j_call: TRBJ2-7
cdr3_nt: TGTGCCAGCAGTTTGCGGGGGGGCGGGACCCCCTCCGAGCAGTACTTC
cdr3_aa: CASSLRGGGTPSEQYF

clone_size: -
d_call: -
cdr3_length: 14
v_call: TRBV5-1
j_call: TRBJ1-1
cdr3_nt: TGCGCCAGCAGCTTGTACGCAGGGAACACTGAAGCTTTCTTT
cdr3_aa: CASSLYAGNTEAFF

clone_size: -
d_call: TRBD2
cdr3_length: 15
v_call: TRBV7-6
j_call: TRBJ2-1
cdr3_nt: TGTGCCAGCAGCATTAGCGGGAGCCCTTTTAATGAGCAGTTCTTC
cdr3_aa: CASSISGSPFNEQFF

clone_size: -
d_call: TRBD2
cdr3_length: 14
v_call: TRBV18
j_call: TRBJ2-7
cdr3_nt: TGTGCCAGTACAAGCGGGAGGGCATCCTACGAGCAGTACTTC
cdr3_aa: CASTSGRASYEQYF

clone_size: -
d_call: TRBD2
cdr3_length: 14
v_call: TRBV24-1
j_call: TRBJ2-1
cdr3_nt: TGTGCCACCAGTGAAACCCGGGCGGGGGATGAGCAGTTCTTC
cdr3_aa: CATSETRAGDEQFF

clone_size: -
d_call: -
cdr3_length: 14
v_call: TRBV4-1
j_call: TRBJ1-5
cdr3_nt: TGCGCCAGCAGCCAAGAAATGGACAATCAGCCCCAGCATTTT
cdr3_aa: CASSQEMDNQPQHF

clone_size: -
d_call: -
cdr3_length: 15
v_call: TRBV6-5
j_call: TRBJ2-2
cdr3_nt: TGTGCCAGCTCCCGGGCCGGGAGATTCACCGGGGAGCTGTTTTTT
cdr3_aa: CASSRAGRFTGELFF

clone_size: -
d_call: -
cdr3_length: 17
v_call: TRBV3-1/TRBV3-2
j_call: TRBJ2-5
cdr3_nt: TGTGCCAGCAGTCCAAGATCGGGTACCATTCAGGGGGAGACCCAGTACTTC
cdr3_aa: CASSPRSGTIQGETQYF

clone_size: -
d_call: -
cdr3_length: 14
v_call: TRBV2
j_call: TRBJ2-5
cdr3_nt: TGTGCCAGCAGTGCGGGTAGAATACAAGAGACCCAGTACTTC
cdr3_aa: CASSAGRIQETQYF

clone_size: -
d_call: -
cdr3_length: 13
v_call: TRBV30
j_call: TRBJ2-2
cdr3_nt: TGTGCCTGGAGTGCGGCCGTCGTCGGGGAGCTGTTTTTT
cdr3_aa: CAWSAAVVGELFF

clone_size: -
d_call: -
cdr3_length: 13
v_call: TRBV11-3
j_call: TRBJ1-6
cdr3_nt: TGTGCCAGCAGCAAGACAATCGATTCACCCCTCCACTTT
cdr3_aa: CASSKTIDSPLHF

clone_size: -
d_call: -
cdr3_length: 14
v_call: TRBV6-2/TRBV6-3
j_call: TRBJ2-1
cdr3_nt: TGTGCCAGCAGTTACTCTCATGAGATGAAGGAGCAGTTCTTC
cdr3_aa: CASSYSHEMKEQFF

clone_size: -
d_call: TRBD2
cdr3_length: 17
v_call: TRBV24-1
j_call: TRBJ2-1
cdr3_nt: TGTGCCACCAGTTACAGTGGGAGGGCTTCATCCCACAATGAGCAGTTCTTC
cdr3_aa: CATSYSGRASSHNEQFF

clone_size: -
d_call: TRBD1
cdr3_length: 14
v_call: TRBV19
j_call: TRBJ1-1
cdr3_nt: TGTGCCAGTACCGGGGACAGGAGGAACACTGAAGCTTTCTTT
cdr3_aa: CASTGDRRNTEAFF

clone_size: -
d_call: TRBD1
cdr3_length: 18
v_call: TRBV15
j_call: TRBJ1-2
cdr3_nt: TGTGCCACCAGCAGAAACACAGACAGGACAGGAGCTAACTATGGCTACACCTTC
cdr3_aa: CATSRNTDRTGANYGYTF

clone_size: -
d_call: -
cdr3_length: 13
v_call: TRBV19
j_call: TRBJ1-5
cdr3_nt: TGTGCCAGTAGTCCTACAGGTAATCAGCCCCAGCATTTT
cdr3_aa: CASSPTGNQPQHF

clone_size: -
d_call: TRBD2
cdr3_length: 15
v_call: TRBV4-3
j_call: TRBJ2-7
cdr3_nt: TGCGCCAGCAGCCAGGGAACTAGCGTAGGGTACGAGCAGTACTTC
cdr3_aa: CASSQGTSVGYEQYF

clone_size: -
d_call: -
cdr3_length: 13
v_call: TRBV6-5
j_call: TRBJ2-3
cdr3_nt: TGTGCCAGCAGGGGGTGGGGTACAGATACGCAGTATTTT
cdr3_aa: CASRGWGTDTQYF

clone_size: -
d_call: -
cdr3_length: 11
v_call: TRBV6-2/TRBV6-3
j_call: TRBJ2-7
cdr3_nt: TGTGCCAGCAGTCTCCTTTACGAGCAGTACTTC
cdr3_aa: CASSLLYEQYF

clone_size: few
d_call: TRBD1
cdr3_length: 13
v_call: TRBV29-1
j_call: TRBJ1-2
cdr3_nt: TGCAGCGTTGGCCAGGGGGGGAACTATGGCTACACCTTC
cdr3_aa: CSVGQGGNYGYTF

clone_size: -
d_call: -
cdr3_length: 13
v_call: TRBV27
j_call: TRBJ2-7
cdr3_nt: TGTGCCAGCAAGAGCAGCGAGACCGACGAGCAGTACTTC
cdr3_aa: CASKSSETDEQYF

clone_size: -
d_call: -
cdr3_length: 14
v_call: TRBV6-2/TRBV6-3
j_call: TRBJ2-7
cdr3_nt: TGTGCCAGCAGTTTCCTACAGGGTACCTACGAGCAGTACTTC
cdr3_aa: CASSFLQGTYEQYF

clone_size: -
d_call: TRBD1
cdr3_length: 18
v_call: TRBV18
j_call: TRBJ2-6
cdr3_nt: TGTGCCAGCTCACCACCCGGACAGGGACTCTCTGGGGCCAACGTCCTGACTTTC
cdr3_aa: CASSPPGQGLSGANVLTF

clone_size: -
d_call: -
cdr3_length: 14
v_call: TRBV7-2
j_call: TRBJ2-1
cdr3_nt: TGTGCCAGCAGCTCGGGACTCTACTACAATGAGCAGTTCTTC
cdr3_aa: CASSSGLYYNEQFF

clone_size: -
d_call: -
cdr3_length: 11
v_call: TRBV20-1
j_call: TRBJ2-3
cdr3_nt: TGCAGTGCTGTATTGGGGGATACGCAGTATTTT
cdr3_aa: CSAVLGDTQYF

clone_size: -
d_call: -
cdr3_length: 12
v_call: TRBV7-8
j_call: TRBJ2-5
cdr3_nt: TGTGCCAGCAGCCCCTTTTCCGGGGGCCAGTACTTC
cdr3_aa: CASSPFSGGQYF

clone_size: -
d_call: -
cdr3_length: 12
v_call: TRBV6-5
j_call: TRBJ2-7
cdr3_nt: TGTGCCAGCAGTAGGGGACAAGACGAGCAGTACTTC
cdr3_aa: CASSRGQDEQYF

clone_size: -
d_call: TRBD1
cdr3_length: 13
v_call: TRBV29-1
j_call: TRBJ1-1
cdr3_nt: TGCAGCGTTGAAAGACAGGGGAAAGCTGAAGCTTTCTTT
cdr3_aa: CSVERQGKAEAFF

clone_size: -
d_call: -
cdr3_length: 16
v_call: TRBV15
j_call: TRBJ2-1
cdr3_nt: TGTGCCACCAGCAGAGGCGTAGCGGCCGATAACAATGAGCAGTTCTTC
cdr3_aa: CATSRGVAADNNEQFF

clone_size: -
d_call: -
cdr3_length: 16
v_call: TRBV25-1
j_call: TRBJ2-5
cdr3_nt: TGTGCCAGCAGTGCCCAAATGGACTGGGGCAGGGAGACCCAGTACTTC
cdr3_aa: CASSAQMDWGRETQYF

clone_size: -
d_call: TRBD1
cdr3_length: 14
v_call: TRBV2
j_call: TRBJ2-5
cdr3_nt: TGTGCCAGCAGTGGACAGGGGCAATTGGAGACCCAGTACTTC
cdr3_aa: CASSGQGQLETQYF

clone_size: -
d_call: -
cdr3_length: 16
v_call: TRBV6-1
j_call: TRBJ2-7
cdr3_nt: TGTGCCAGCAGTGAATACCCGGGCGGGCAATTCTACGAGCAGTACTTC
cdr3_aa: CASSEYPGGQFYEQYF

clone_size: -
d_call: -
cdr3_length: 15
v_call: TRBV9
j_call: TRBJ1-2
cdr3_nt: TGTGCCAGCAGCGTAGCGACGGGGAGTAACTATGGCTACACCTTC
cdr3_aa: CASSVATGSNYGYTF

clone_size: -
d_call: TRBD2
cdr3_length: 16
v_call: TRBV5-1
j_call: TRBJ2-7
cdr3_nt: TGCGCCAGCAGCTTGGCCGGAAGCGGGAGTTTATACGAGCAGTACTTC
cdr3_aa: CASSLAGSGSLYEQYF

clone_size: -
d_call: TRBD1
cdr3_length: 16
v_call: TRBV25-1
j_call: TRBJ1-2
cdr3_nt: TGTGCCAGTCAGACGGACAGGGGGCGTAGTATCTATGGCTACACCTTC
cdr3_aa: CASQTDRGRSIYGYTF

clone_size: -
d_call: -
cdr3_length: 15
v_call: TRBV5-1
j_call: TRBJ2-3
cdr3_nt: TGCGCCAGCAGCTTGAGTTCTCACACCACAGATACGCAGTATTTT
cdr3_aa: CASSLSSHTTDTQYF

clone_size: -
d_call: TRBD2
cdr3_length: 15
v_call: TRBV18
j_call: TRBJ2-5
cdr3_nt: TGTGCCAGCTCACCGGGGACTACCCTCCAAGAGACCCAGTACTTC
cdr3_aa: CASSPGTTLQETQYF

clone_size: -
d_call: TRBD1
cdr3_length: 15
v_call: TRBV5-4
j_call: TRBJ2-7
cdr3_nt: TGTGCCAGCAGCTTGGCCGGGACAGGAACCTACGAGCAGTACTTC
cdr3_aa: CASSLAGTGTYEQYF

clone_size: -
d_call: -
cdr3_length: 14
v_call: TRBV11-2
j_call: TRBJ2-3
cdr3_nt: TGTGCCAGCAGCTTAGGTGGGGGCCCGGATACGCAGTATTTT
cdr3_aa: CASSLGGGPDTQYF

clone_size: -
d_call: -
cdr3_length: 12
v_call: TRBV1
j_call: TRBJ2-7
cdr3_nt: TGCACCAGCAGCCTCCTGAGGGACGAGCAGTACTTC
cdr3_aa: CTSSLLRDEQYF

clone_size: once
d_call: TRBD2
cdr3_length: 17
v_call: TRBV11-2
j_call: TRBJ2-1
cdr3_nt: TGTGCCAGCAGCCCCCTCGGTGGGACTAGCGGAGACAATGAGCAGTTCTTC
cdr3_aa: CASSPLGGTSGDNEQFF

clone_size: -
d_call: TRBD1
cdr3_length: 15
v_call: TRBV6-5
j_call: TRBJ1-1
cdr3_nt: TGTGCCAGCAGTAACTGGGGACAGGTTAACACTGAAGCTTTCTTT
cdr3_aa: CASSNWGQVNTEAFF

clone_size: once
d_call: -
cdr3_length: 15
v_call: TRBV7-9
j_call: TRBJ1-2
cdr3_nt: TGTGCCAGCAGCTTAGGGAGCGCTGGCCGCTATGGCTACACCTTC
cdr3_aa: CASSLGSAGRYGYTF

clone_size: few
d_call: -
cdr3_length: 13
v_call: TRBV5-8
j_call: TRBJ1-1
cdr3_nt: TGTGCCAGCAGCTTGGGTGTCAGAACTGAAGCTTTCTTT
cdr3_aa: CASSLGVRTEAFF

clone_size: -
d_call: TRBD2
cdr3_length: 17
v_call: TRBV4-2
j_call: TRBJ2-2
cdr3_nt: TGTGCCAGCAGCCAAGATAAGGGACTAGTTCGTTCCGGGGAGCTGTTTTTT
cdr3_aa: CASSQDKGLVRSGELFF

clone_size: -
d_call: -
cdr3_length: 12
v_call: TRBV7-8
j_call: TRBJ1-4
cdr3_nt: TGTGCCAGCAGCTTCTTGAATGAAAAACTGTTTTTT
cdr3_aa: CASSFLNEKLFF

clone_size: -
d_call: -
cdr3_length: 14
v_call: TRBV6-6
j_call: TRBJ2-1
cdr3_nt: TGTGCCAGCAGTTACGCTCTAGCAGCCAATGAGCAGTTCTTC
cdr3_aa: CASSYALAANEQFF

clone_size: -
d_call: -
cdr3_length: 15
v_call: TRBV28
j_call: TRBJ1-2
cdr3_nt: TGTGCCAGCAGTTCAGGGCTACCTACTAACTATGGCTACACCTTC
cdr3_aa: CASSSGLPTNYGYTF

clone_size: -
d_call: TRBD2
cdr3_length: 18
v_call: TRBV12-5
j_call: TRBJ2-7
cdr3_nt: TGTGCTAGTGGTCCAACCCGTAGCGGGAGGGCCCAGGTATACGAGCAGTACTTC
cdr3_aa: CASGPTRSGRAQVYEQYF

clone_size: -
d_call: -
cdr3_length: 13
v_call: TRBV2
j_call: TRBJ1-2
cdr3_nt: TGTGCCAGCGGGCTTGGGATTGTATGGGGCTACACCTTC
cdr3_aa: CASGLGIVWGYTF